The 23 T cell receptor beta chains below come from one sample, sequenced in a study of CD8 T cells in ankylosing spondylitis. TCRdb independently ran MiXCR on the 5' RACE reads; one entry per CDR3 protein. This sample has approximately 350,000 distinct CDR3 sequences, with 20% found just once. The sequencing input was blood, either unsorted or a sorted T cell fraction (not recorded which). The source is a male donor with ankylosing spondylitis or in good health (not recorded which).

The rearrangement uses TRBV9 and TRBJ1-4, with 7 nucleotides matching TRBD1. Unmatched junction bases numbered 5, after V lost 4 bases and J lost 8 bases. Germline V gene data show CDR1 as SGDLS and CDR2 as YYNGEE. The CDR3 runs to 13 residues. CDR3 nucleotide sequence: TGTGCCAGCAGCAACCGACAGGGAGAAAAACTGTTTTTT. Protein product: CASSNRQGEKLFF. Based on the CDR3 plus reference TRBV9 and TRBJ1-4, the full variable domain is DSGVTQTPKHLITATGQRVTLRCSPRSGDLSVYWYQQSLDQGLQFLIQYYNGEERAKGNILERFSAQQFPDLHSELNLSSLELGDSALYFCASSNRQGEKLFFGSGTQLSVL.

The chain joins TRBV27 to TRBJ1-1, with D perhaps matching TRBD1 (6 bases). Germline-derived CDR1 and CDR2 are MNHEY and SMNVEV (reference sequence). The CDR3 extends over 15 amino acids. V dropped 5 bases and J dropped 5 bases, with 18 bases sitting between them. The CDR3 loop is CASSPPTGLGTEAFF. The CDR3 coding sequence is TGTGCCAGCAGTCCTCCGACAGGATTGGGTACTGAAGCTTTCTTT.

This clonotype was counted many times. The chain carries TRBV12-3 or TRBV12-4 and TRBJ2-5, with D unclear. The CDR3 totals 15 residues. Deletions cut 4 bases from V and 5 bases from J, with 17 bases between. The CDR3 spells CASSSGRMGTETQYF. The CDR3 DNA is TGTGCCAGCAGTTCAGGCCGTATGGGAACGGAGACCCAGTACTTC.

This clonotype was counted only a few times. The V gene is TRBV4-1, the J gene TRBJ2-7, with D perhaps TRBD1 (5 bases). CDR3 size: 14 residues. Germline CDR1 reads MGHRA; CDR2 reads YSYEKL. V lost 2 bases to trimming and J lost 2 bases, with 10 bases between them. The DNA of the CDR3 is TGCGCCAGCAGCCAACTAGGGGTAACCTACGAGCAGTACTTC. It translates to CASSQLGVTYEQYF.

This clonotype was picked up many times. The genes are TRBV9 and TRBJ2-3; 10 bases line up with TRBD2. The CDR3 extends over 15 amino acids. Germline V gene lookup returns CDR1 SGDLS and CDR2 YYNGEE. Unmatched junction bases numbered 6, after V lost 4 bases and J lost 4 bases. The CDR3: CASSIGTSVSDTQYF. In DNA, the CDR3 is TGTGCCAGCAGCATCGGGACTAGCGTGTCAGATACGCAGTATTTT.

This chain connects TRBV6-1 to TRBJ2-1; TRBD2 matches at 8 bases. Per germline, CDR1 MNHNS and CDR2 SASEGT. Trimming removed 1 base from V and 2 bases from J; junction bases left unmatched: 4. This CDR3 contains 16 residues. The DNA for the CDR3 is TGTGCCAGCAGTGAAGAGACGGGGGGGCCCTACAATGAGCAGTTCTTC. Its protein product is CASSEETGGPYNEQFF.

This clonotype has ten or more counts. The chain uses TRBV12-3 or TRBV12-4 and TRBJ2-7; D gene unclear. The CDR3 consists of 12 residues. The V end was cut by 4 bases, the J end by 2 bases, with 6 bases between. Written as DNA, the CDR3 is TGTGCCAGCAGTTCCGGGCCCTACGAGCAGTACTTC. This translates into CASSSGPYEQYF.

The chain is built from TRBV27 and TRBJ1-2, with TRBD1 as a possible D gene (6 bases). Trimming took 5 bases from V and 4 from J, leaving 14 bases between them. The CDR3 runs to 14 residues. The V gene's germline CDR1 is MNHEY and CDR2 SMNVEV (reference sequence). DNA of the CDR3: TGTGCCAGCAGTCCGGGACATGATTTCTATGGCTACACCTTC. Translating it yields CASSPGHDFYGYTF.

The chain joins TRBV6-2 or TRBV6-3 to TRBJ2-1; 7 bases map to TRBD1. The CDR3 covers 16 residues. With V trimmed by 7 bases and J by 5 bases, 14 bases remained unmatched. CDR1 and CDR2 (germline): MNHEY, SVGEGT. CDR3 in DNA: TGTGCCAGCAATATAGGGACCACGACAGGGCACAATGAGCAGTTCTTC. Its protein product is CASNIGTTTGHNEQFF.

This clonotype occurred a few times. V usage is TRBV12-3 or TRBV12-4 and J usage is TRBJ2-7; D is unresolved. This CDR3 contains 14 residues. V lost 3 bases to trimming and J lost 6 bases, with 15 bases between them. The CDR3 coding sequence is TGTGCCAGCAGTTTTTCTGGGAAGGCATCCGAGCAGTACTTC. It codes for CASSFSGKASEQYF.

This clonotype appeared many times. DNA for the CDR3: TGTGCCAGCAGCGGGATGGGGACAGGGCGTGACTACGAGCAGTACTTC. It encodes CASSGMGTGRDYEQYF. The chain has TRBV14 and TRBJ2-7; 9 nucleotides line up with TRBD1. Trimming cost V 5 bases and J 3 bases; bases outside gene matches: 11. Germline V gene sequence: CDR1 SGHDN, CDR2 FVKESK. The CDR3 is made up of 16 amino acids.

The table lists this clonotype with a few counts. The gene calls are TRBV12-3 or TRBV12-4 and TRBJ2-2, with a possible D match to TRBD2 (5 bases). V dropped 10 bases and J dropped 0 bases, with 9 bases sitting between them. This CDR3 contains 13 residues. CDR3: CANSDANTGELFF. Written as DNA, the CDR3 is TGTGCCAATAGCGACGCGAACACCGGGGAGCTGTTTTTT.

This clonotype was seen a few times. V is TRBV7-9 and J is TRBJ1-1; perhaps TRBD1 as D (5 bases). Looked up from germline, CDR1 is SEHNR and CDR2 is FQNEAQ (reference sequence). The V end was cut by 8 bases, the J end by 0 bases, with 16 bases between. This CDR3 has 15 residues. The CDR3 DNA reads TGTGCCAGCTATCCCCCTGGGGGGATGAACACTGAAGCTTTCTTT. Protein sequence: CASYPPGGMNTEAFF. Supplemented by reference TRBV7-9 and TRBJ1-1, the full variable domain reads DTGVSQNPRHKITKRGQNVTFRCDPISEHNRLYWYRQTLGQGPEFLTYFQNEAQLEKSRLLSDRFSAERPKGSFSTLEIQRTEQGDSAMYLCASYPPGGMNTEAFFGQGTRLTVV.

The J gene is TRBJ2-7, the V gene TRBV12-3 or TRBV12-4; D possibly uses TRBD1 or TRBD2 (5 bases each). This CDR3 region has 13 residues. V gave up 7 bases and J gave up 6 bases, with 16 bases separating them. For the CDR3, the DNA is TGTGCCAGCACCCCCCACGGGGACGGCGAGCAGTACTTC. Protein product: CASTPHGDGEQYF.

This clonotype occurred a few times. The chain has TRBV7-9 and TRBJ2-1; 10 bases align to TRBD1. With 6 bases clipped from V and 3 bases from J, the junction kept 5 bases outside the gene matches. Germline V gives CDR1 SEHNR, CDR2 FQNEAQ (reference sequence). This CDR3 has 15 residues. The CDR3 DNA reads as TGTGCCAGCAGGATGGACAGGGGGAGCTACAATGAGCAGTTCTTC. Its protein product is CASRMDRGSYNEQFF.

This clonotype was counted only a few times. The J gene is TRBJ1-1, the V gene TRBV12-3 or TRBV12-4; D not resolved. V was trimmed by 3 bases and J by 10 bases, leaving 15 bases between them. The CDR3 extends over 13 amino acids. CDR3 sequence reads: CASSLPGGVLAFF. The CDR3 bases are TGTGCCAGCAGTTTGCCAGGCGGAGTTCTAGCTTTCTTT.

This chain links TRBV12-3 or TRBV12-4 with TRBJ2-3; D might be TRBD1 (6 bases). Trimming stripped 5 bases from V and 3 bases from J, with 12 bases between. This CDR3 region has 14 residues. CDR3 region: CASSGQGTTDTQYF. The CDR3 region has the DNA TGTGCCAGCAGTGGCCAGGGGACGACAGATACGCAGTATTTT.

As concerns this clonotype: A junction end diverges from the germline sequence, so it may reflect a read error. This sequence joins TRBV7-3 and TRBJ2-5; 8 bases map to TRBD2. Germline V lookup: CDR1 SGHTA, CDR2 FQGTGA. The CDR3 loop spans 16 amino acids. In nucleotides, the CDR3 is TGTGCCAGCAGCTTAATCGGGGGGGGCCTCCAAGAGTCCCAGTACTTC. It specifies CASSLIGGGLQESQYF.

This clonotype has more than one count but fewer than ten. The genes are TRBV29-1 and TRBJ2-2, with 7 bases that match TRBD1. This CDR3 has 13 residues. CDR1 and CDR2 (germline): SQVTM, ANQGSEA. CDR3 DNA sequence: TGCGGAATGACAGGGACGAACACCGGGGAGCTGTTTTTT. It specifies CGMTGTNTGELFF.

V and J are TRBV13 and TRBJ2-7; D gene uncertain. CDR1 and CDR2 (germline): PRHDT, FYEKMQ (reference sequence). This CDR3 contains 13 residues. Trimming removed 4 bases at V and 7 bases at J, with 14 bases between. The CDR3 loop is CASSWSGRWEQYF. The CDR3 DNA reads TGTGCCAGCAGCTGGTCCGGGCGGTGGGAGCAGTACTTC.

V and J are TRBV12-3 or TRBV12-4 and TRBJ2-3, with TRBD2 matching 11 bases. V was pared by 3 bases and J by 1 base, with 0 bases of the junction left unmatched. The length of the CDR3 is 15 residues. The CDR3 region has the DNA TGTGCCAGCAGTTTGGGACTAGCGGGCACAGATACGCAGTATTTT. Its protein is CASSLGLAGTDTQYF.

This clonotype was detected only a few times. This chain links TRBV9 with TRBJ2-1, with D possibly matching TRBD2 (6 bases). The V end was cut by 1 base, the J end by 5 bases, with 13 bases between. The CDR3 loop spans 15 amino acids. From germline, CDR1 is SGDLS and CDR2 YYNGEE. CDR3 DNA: TGTGCCAGCAGCGTAAGTGTGGTAGCGGACAATGAGCAGTTCTTC. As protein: CASSVSVVADNEQFF.

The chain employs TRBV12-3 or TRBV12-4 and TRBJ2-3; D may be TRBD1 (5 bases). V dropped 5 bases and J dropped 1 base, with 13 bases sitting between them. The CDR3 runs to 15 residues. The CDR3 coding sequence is TGTGCCAGCAGTAACCAGGGCAGGGGCACAGATACGCAGTATTTT. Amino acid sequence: CASSNQGRGTDTQYF.